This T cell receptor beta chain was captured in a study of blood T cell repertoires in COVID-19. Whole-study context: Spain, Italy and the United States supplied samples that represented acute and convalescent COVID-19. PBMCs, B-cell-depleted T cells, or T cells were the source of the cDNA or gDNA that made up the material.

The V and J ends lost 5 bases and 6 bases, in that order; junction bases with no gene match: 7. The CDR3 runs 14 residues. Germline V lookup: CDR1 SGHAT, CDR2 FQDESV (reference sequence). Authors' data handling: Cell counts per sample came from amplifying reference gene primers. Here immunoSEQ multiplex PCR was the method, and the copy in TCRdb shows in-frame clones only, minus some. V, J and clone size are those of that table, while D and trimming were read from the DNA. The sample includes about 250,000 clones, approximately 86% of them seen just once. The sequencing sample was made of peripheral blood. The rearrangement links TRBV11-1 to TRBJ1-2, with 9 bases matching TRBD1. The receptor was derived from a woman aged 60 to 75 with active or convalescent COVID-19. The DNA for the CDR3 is TGTGCCAGCAGCCAGGACAGGGGTCCCCATGGCTACACCTTC. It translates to CASSQDRGPHGYTF.